Here is one TCR beta chain with its context. The antigen is unknown. These data belong to a study of radiation and T cells in renal cell carcinoma. Study details: Nephrectomy followed 15 Gy stereotactic body radiation by 4 weeks.

V lost 1 base and J lost 3, with 9 bases in between. The CDR3 covers 15 residues. CDR1 and CDR2 (germline): SGHVS, FNYEAQ. Clones were sequenced by immunoSEQ multiplex PCR, and TCRdb holds only the in-frame ones, with some missing. Here the sample spans 150,000 or so clones, roughly 84% being singletons. Time point noted: baseline pretreatment blood. The treatment denotes: 15 Gy SBRT to primary tumor, nephrectomy 4 weeks later. The patient's renal cell carcinoma had clear cell pathology. Study results and caveats: Top tumor clonotypes rose in blood 2 weeks post-radiation, then contracted.

This receptor was identified in a woman aged 45-65 years with renal cell carcinoma. The gene calls are TRBV7-6 and TRBJ1-4, with D maybe TRBD1 (5 bases). The sample here was blood, taken from a patient whose treatment included radiotherapy and nephrectomy. The DNA of the CDR3 is TGTGCCAGCAGCTTAGGCAGGGCCCCTAATGAAAAACTGTTTTTT. Protein sequence: CASSLGRAPNEKLFF.